Listed here are 18 T cell receptor beta chains from one sample, sequenced in a study of early T cells in non-severe SARS-CoV-2 infection. Each CDR3 protein gets one entry after TCRdb re-called the 5' RACE reads with MiXCR. This sample has approximately 69,000 distinct CDR3 sequences, with about 10% found just once. The specimen was whole blood. These receptors were taken from an adult who was a healthcare worker with PCR-confirmed SARS-CoV-2 infection or an uninfected control (not recorded which).

This clonotype showed up many times. V and J are TRBV29-1 and TRBJ2-5; weak D call: TRBD2 (6 bases). The CDR3 totals 14 residues. In germline, CDR1 is SQVTM, CDR2 ANQGSEA. The V end lost 4 bases, the J end lost 2 bases, and 14 bases lay between the germline ends. CDR3 nucleotides: TGCAGCGTTGGGGACGCGGGATATCAAGAGACCCAGTACTTC. Translating it yields CSVGDAGYQETQYF.

This clonotype occurred a few times. The chain carries TRBV12-5 and TRBJ2-1, with D unresolved. In germline, CDR1 is LGHNT, CDR2 FRNRAP. Trimming removed 2 bases from V and 7 bases from J, with 6 bases in between. CDR3 length equals 12 residues. CDR3 sequence: CASGLFRNEQFF. The DNA for the CDR3 is TGTGCTAGTGGTTTGTTTCGGAATGAGCAGTTCTTC.

The sample holds a few counts of this clonotype. V is TRBV9 and J is TRBJ2-5, with TRBD2 matching 10 bases. CDR1 is SGDLS and CDR2 is YYNGEE in the germline V gene. J gave up 4 bases and V 0 bases, and 6 bases lay outside the gene matches. This CDR3 is built from 16 residues. As DNA, the CDR3 is TGTGCCAGCAGCGTAGCGAAACTAGCGGGAACAGAGACCCAGTACTTC. It translates to CASSVAKLAGTETQYF.

This clonotype has more than one count but fewer than ten. The chain is built from TRBV5-1 and TRBJ1-4; 7 bases fit TRBD1. Germline CDR1 reads SGHRS; CDR2 reads YFSETQ. This CDR3 is 16 amino acids long. Unmatched junction bases numbered 5, after V lost 1 base and J lost 2 bases. CDR3 region: CASSLQGGTTNEKLFF. The CDR3 DNA follows: TGCGCCAGCAGCTTGCAGGGGGGGACGACTAATGAAAAACTGTTTTTT. Full variable domain (outside the CDR3, taken from reference TRBV5-1 and TRBJ1-4): KAGVTQTPRYLIKTRGQQVTLSCSPISGHRSVSWYQQTPGQGLQFLFEYFSETQRNKGNFPGRFSGRQFSNSRSEMNVSTLELGDSALYLCASSLQGGTTNEKLFFGSGTQLSVL.

The chain joins TRBV4-1 to TRBJ2-7; no reliable D call. V lost 0 bases to trimming and J lost 8 bases, with 14 bases between them. The length of the CDR3 is 14 residues. Germline V gene lookup returns CDR1 MGHRA and CDR2 YSYEKL. CDR3: CASSQDRPPSKQYF. DNA of the CDR3: TGCGCCAGCAGCCAAGACAGGCCGCCCTCCAAGCAGTACTTC.

This clonotype was recorded a few times. V and J are TRBV7-2 and TRBJ2-5; tentative D call: TRBD2 (5 bases). Deletions cut 6 bases from V and 5 bases from J, with 13 bases between. The CDR3 extends over 13 amino acids. Germline CDR1 SGHTA, CDR2 FQGNSA. CDR3 sequence: CASSPERRETQYF. The CDR3 bases are TGTGCCAGCAGTCCAGAGCGGAGGGAGACCCAGTACTTC.

In this sample, this clonotype turned up many times. The chain uses TRBV5-1 and TRBJ2-2, with 10 positions matching TRBD2. V trimming: 1 base; J trimming: 7 bases; junction bases outside the gene matches: 10. The CDR3 length is 17 residues. Germline V gives CDR1 SGHRS, CDR2 YFSETQ. CDR3 residues: CASSLMVLAGVHGELFF. In DNA form, the CDR3 reads TGCGCCAGCAGCTTGATGGTTCTAGCGGGAGTACACGGGGAGCTGTTTTTT.

This clonotype showed up just a few times. The chain links TRBV7-8 to TRBJ2-7, with D tentatively TRBD2 (6 bases). Trimming left V 0 bases short and J 5 bases short, with 14 bases between. From germline, CDR1 is SGHVS and CDR2 FQNEAQ. CDR3 size: 15 residues. CDR3 sequence: CASSLALLASDEQYF. The DNA for the CDR3 is TGTGCCAGCAGCTTAGCGCTCTTAGCTAGCGACGAGCAGTACTTC.

This clonotype came up a few times. The chain is built from TRBV14 and TRBJ1-6; perhaps TRBD1 as D (5 bases). V gave up 4 bases and J gave up 8 bases, with 18 bases separating them. Germline lookup yields CDR1 SGHDN and CDR2 FVKESK. The CDR3 totals 16 residues. The CDR3 loop reads CASSLRRTWGYSPLHF. DNA for the CDR3: TGTGCCAGCAGCCTCCGGAGGACTTGGGGGTATTCACCCCTCCACTTT.

The chain has TRBV30 and TRBJ2-7, with D uncertain. CDR3 length: 14 residues. V lost 3 bases and J 0 bases, leaving 12 bases between the germline ends. Germline V gives CDR1 GTSNPN, CDR2 SVGIG (reference sequence). The DNA for the CDR3 is TGTGCCTGGAGCGCTAGGGTATCCTCCTACGAGCAGTACTTC. Amino acid sequence: CAWSARVSSYEQYF.

This clonotype has a count of ten or more. This chain connects TRBV7-3 to TRBJ1-1; D gene uncertain. The length of the CDR3 is 13 residues. Trimming stripped 1 base from V and 3 bases from J, with 6 bases between. Germline CDR1 reads SGHTA; CDR2 reads FQGTGA. The CDR3, as DNA: TGTGCCAGCAGCTTAAACCTTCACACTGAAGCTTTCTTT. Its protein product is CASSLNLHTEAFF.

This chain connects TRBV4-3 to TRBJ1-2; D gene uncertain. Germline CDR1 reads LGHNA; CDR2 reads YSLEER. The length of the CDR3 is 14 residues. V was trimmed by 0 bases and J by 3 bases, leaving 8 bases between them. This CDR3 is CASSQDRGYYGYTF. The CDR3 coding sequence is TGCGCCAGCAGCCAAGATCGGGGATACTATGGCTACACCTTC.

This clonotype was observed many times. V and J are TRBV20-1 and TRBJ2-1; D is perhaps TRBD1 or TRBD2 (5 bases each). Germline V gene data show CDR1 as DFQATT and CDR2 as SNEGSKA (reference sequence). The V end lost 4 bases, the J end lost 0 bases, and 10 bases lay between the germline ends. The CDR3 runs 14 residues. DNA of the CDR3: TGCAGTGCTACGGGACCCAGCTCCTACAATGAGCAGTTCTTC. Its translation is CSATGPSSYNEQFF.

This chain joins TRBV25-1 and TRBJ2-7; D may be TRBD2 (7 bases). Germline V gene sequence: CDR1 MGHDK, CDR2 SYGVNS. The CDR3 runs 19 residues. V gave up 3 bases and J gave up 2 bases, with 26 bases separating them. The CDR3 nucleotides are TGTGCCAGCAGTGACCTATCCCGGGTTTCCAGCGGGACAACCTACGAGCAGTACTTC. Protein product: CASSDLSRVSSGTTYEQYF.

The V call is TRBV5-1, the J call TRBJ2-7, with a weak D call TRBD1 (5 bases). CDR3 size: 14 residues. The V and J ends lost 0 bases and 6 bases respectively, with 13 bases between them. Per the germline V gene, CDR1 is SGHRS and CDR2 is YFSETQ. DNA of the CDR3: TGCGCCAGCAGCTTGGCCGCGACAGCCTCCGAGCAGTACTTC. Protein product: CASSLAATASEQYF.

This clonotype came up many times. The chain has TRBV19 and TRBJ1-1; D call uncertain. V was clipped by 6 bases and J by 4 bases, with 9 bases between them. Germline values: CDR1 LNHDA, CDR2 SQIVND (reference sequence). CDR3 length: 12 residues. The CDR3 DNA follows: TGTGCCAGTAGGGTCGGCGCCACTGAAGCTTTCTTT. This sequence encodes CASRVGATEAFF.

The J gene is TRBJ2-7, the V gene TRBV20-1; TRBD2 matches 9 bases. The CDR3 loop spans 15 amino acids. The V and J ends lost 3 bases and 6 bases, in that order; junction bases with no gene match: 12. From germline, CDR1 is DFQATT and CDR2 SNEGSKA (reference sequence). CDR3 in amino acids: CSARGTSSKISEQYF. The CDR3 DNA follows: TGCAGTGCTAGGGGGACTAGCAGTAAGATTAGCGAGCAGTACTTC.

J is TRBJ2-3 and V is TRBV29-1; 11 nucleotides align to TRBD2. V gave up 3 bases and J gave up 6 bases; unmatched junction bases: 8. Germline CDR1 and CDR2: SQVTM and ANQGSEA. This CDR3 is built from 15 residues. The CDR3 is CSVDGTSGGHDTQYF. The CDR3 nucleotides are TGCAGCGTTGACGGGACTAGCGGCGGACATGATACGCAGTATTTT.